A single sample gave rise to the 24 T cell receptor beta chains below, sequenced in a study of OX40 agonist ivuxolimab in advanced cancers. Only in-frame clones appear in the TCRdb table, and some are missing; sequencing was by immunoSEQ multiplex PCR. Here the sample spans around 56,000 clones, about 89% being singletons. The sample consisted of CD4+ or CD8+ T cells sorted from blood, taken in a trial of the OX40 agonist ivuxolimab. The receptors were gathered from an adult with an advanced solid tumor such as melanoma, head and neck, liver or kidney cancer.

The V call is TRBV5-1, the J call TRBJ2-7; 7 bases align to TRBD2. The CDR3 sequence is 14 residues long. Germline V CDR1 and CDR2: SGHRS, YFSETQ. The V segment lost 5 bases and the J segment 6 bases; nucleotides outside the gene matches: 11. The CDR3 bases are TGCGCCAGCAGTTTATCCGGGGGGACGAGCGAGCAGTACTTC. Its translation is CASSLSGGTSEQYF.

The rearrangement links TRBV4-1 to TRBJ2-7, with no clear D. The CDR3 length is 14 residues. Germline V gene data show CDR1 as MGHRA and CDR2 as YSYEKL. Trimming shortened V by 1 base and J by 5 bases, and 12 bases separated the two germline ends. The CDR3 loop reads CASSQAPGINEQYF. The CDR3 DNA reads TGCGCCAGCAGCCAAGCCCCAGGAATTAACGAGCAGTACTTC.

The chain links TRBV9 to TRBJ2-5; 7 nucleotides agree with TRBD2. The end of the DNA is better explained by TRBJ2-7, so the J call may be wrong. The CDR3 consists of 15 residues. Looked up from germline, CDR1 is SGDLS and CDR2 is YYNGEE. CDR3 region: CASSVESSGSYEQYF. Here the CDR3 DNA reads TGTGCCAGCAGCGTAGAATCTAGCGGCTCCTACGAGCAGTACTTC.

V and J are TRBV2 and TRBJ2-1; a weak D match, TRBD2 (6 bases). The V end lost 6 bases, the J end lost 0 bases, and 12 bases lay between the germline ends. CDR3 size: 15 residues. Germline values: CDR1 SNHLY, CDR2 FYNNEI. The CDR3 sequence: CASSATSFSYNEQFF. In nucleotides, the CDR3 is TGTGCCAGCAGCGCTACTAGCTTCTCCTACAATGAGCAGTTCTTC.

As to this clone: Other nucleotide sequences from this sample produce the same CDR3. This chain uses TRBV11-3 with TRBJ2-3, with D tentatively TRBD2 (5 bases). Germline CDR1 SGHNT, CDR2 YENEEA. V lost 1 base to trimming and J lost 2 bases, with 10 bases between them. The CDR3 covers 15 residues. This CDR3 is CASSLGGAPTDTQYF. The DNA of the CDR3 is TGTGCCAGCAGCTTAGGGGGAGCACCCACAGATACGCAGTATTTT.

The chain is built from TRBV12-5 and TRBJ1-1, with 8 positions matching TRBD1. V lost 3 bases and J lost 6; bases outside the gene matches: 9. There are 15 residues in the CDR3. The germline gives CDR1 LGHNT, CDR2 FRNRAP. CDR3 sequence reads: CASGLSGGRIAEAFF. The CDR3 nucleotides read TGTGCTAGTGGTTTATCAGGGGGCAGGATCGCTGAAGCTTTCTTT.

This clone appeared a single time. This chain uses TRBV27 with TRBJ1-6; the match to TRBD1 covers 7 bases. The trim removed 3 bases at V and 10 bases at J, leaving 6 bases unmatched. This CDR3 comprises 14 residues. Per the germline V gene, CDR1 is MNHEY and CDR2 is SMNVEV (reference sequence). This CDR3 reads CASSFDRAGSPLHF. The DNA for the CDR3 is TGTGCCAGCAGTTTCGACAGGGCAGGATCACCCCTCCACTTT.

The chain has TRBV25-1 and TRBJ1-4; D possibly corresponds to TRBD1 (5 bases). V lost 2 bases and J 6 bases, leaving 13 bases between the germline ends. Germline assignment: CDR1 MGHDK and CDR2 SYGVNS. The CDR3 totals 15 residues. CDR3 in amino acids: CASSEVRGLDEKLFF. In DNA form, the CDR3 reads TGTGCCAGCAGTGAAGTGAGGGGTCTTGATGAAAAACTGTTTTTT.

The genes are TRBV28 and TRBJ1-2; D call uncertain. The germline V and J ends were trimmed by 8 bases and 9 bases, with 22 bases remaining between them. CDR1 is MDHEN and CDR2 is SYDVKM in the germline V gene. CDR3 length: 14 residues. The CDR3, as DNA: TGTGCCAGCTCCCCGGCGGGGATTGTTTCCCGCTACACCTTC. It is translated as CASSPAGIVSRYTF.

The rearrangement links TRBV6-1 to TRBJ1-3, with D possibly TRBD1 on 6 matching bases. The V gene lost 6 bases and the J gene lost 4 bases, with 16 bases spanning the gap. Germline V gene sequence: CDR1 MNHNS, CDR2 SASEGT. CDR3 length equals 15 residues. CDR3 region: CASRSPGAGGNTIYF. The CDR3 bases are TGTGCCAGCAGATCTCCGGGGGCGGGGGGAAACACCATATATTTT.

The genes are TRBV19 and TRBJ1-4; 10 nucleotides match TRBD1. The CDR3 covers 14 residues. From germline, CDR1 is LNHDA and CDR2 SQIVND (reference sequence). V lost 6 bases to trimming and J lost 3 bases; unmatched junction nucleotides: 1. The CDR3 is CASSGTGANEKLFF. The CDR3 DNA reads as TGTGCCAGTAGCGGGACAGGGGCTAATGAAAAACTGTTTTTT.

This clone has only a few counts. CDR3 amino acids: CSVALSNQPQHF. For the CDR3, the DNA is TGCAGCGTTGCCCTTAGCAATCAGCCCCAGCATTTT. This chain links TRBV29-1 with TRBJ1-5; D gene uncertain. V dropped 4 bases and J dropped 0 bases, with 4 bases sitting between them. This CDR3 has 12 residues. Germline V CDR1 and CDR2: SQVTM, ANQGSEA. Using reference TRBV29-1 and TRBJ1-5 for the parts outside the CDR3, the full variable domain is SAVISQKPSRDICQRGTSLTIQCQVDSQVTMMFWYRQQPGQSLTLIATANQGSEATYESGFVIDKFPISRPNLTFSTLTVSNMSPEDSSIYLCSVALSNQPQHFGDGTRLSIL.

The V call is TRBV5-5, the J call TRBJ2-2; tentatively, D is TRBD1 or TRBD2 (6 bases each). The CDR3 runs 20 residues. The germline V gene has CDR1 SGHKS and CDR2 YYEKEE (reference sequence). V was pared by 0 bases and J by 0 bases, with 21 bases between. CDR3 region: CASSLGLGGTLPANTGELFF. CDR3 sequence (DNA): TGTGCCAGCAGCTTGGGACTAGGGGGGACTTTGCCCGCGAACACCGGGGAGCTGTTTTTT.

Worth noting for this clone: Different DNA sequences within this sample yield the same CDR3. The chain links TRBV19 to TRBJ2-1; 9 nucleotides match TRBD2. Germline CDR1 reads LNHDA; CDR2 reads SQIVND (reference sequence). This CDR3 is built from 13 residues. Losses at the gene ends were 4 bases for V and 7 bases for J; bases not matched to a gene: 2. DNA for the CDR3: TGTGCCAGTAGTACAGCGGGGGGAAATGAGCAGTTCTTC. It specifies CASSTAGGNEQFF.

The chain recombines TRBV19 with TRBJ2-3; 11 nucleotides align to TRBD1. The CDR3 has 14 residues. Germline CDR1 LNHDA, CDR2 SQIVND (reference sequence). Unmatched junction bases numbered 5, after V lost 5 bases and J lost 7 bases. This CDR3 reads CASSPRDRGNTQYF. As DNA, the CDR3 is TGTGCCAGTAGTCCTCGGGACAGGGGGAATACGCAGTATTTT.

The gene calls are TRBV30 and TRBJ2-2; D is perhaps TRBD1 or TRBD2 (6 bases each). CDR1 is GTSNPN and CDR2 is SVGIG in the germline V gene (reference sequence). The germline V and J ends were trimmed by 0 bases and 1 base, with 21 bases remaining between them. CDR3 length: 19 amino acids. CDR3 nucleotides: TGTGCCTGGAGTGTACGAAGCACCCTGGGGGGCTGGAACACCGGGGAGCTGTTTTTT. As protein: CAWSVRSTLGGWNTGELFF.

The genes are TRBV9 and TRBJ2-5; TRBD2 is a possible D gene (5 bases). V was clipped by 0 bases and J by 2 bases, with 8 bases between them. CDR3 length equals 14 residues. In germline, CDR1 is SGDLS, CDR2 YYNGEE. The CDR3 nucleotides read TGTGCCAGCAGCGTAGCGGGCGGGCAAGAGACCCAGTACTTC. Its translation is CASSVAGGQETQYF.

This clone was detected once. This chain connects TRBV5-1 to TRBJ1-2; D ambiguous. The CDR3 totals 13 residues. CDR1 SGHRS and CDR2 YFSETQ come from the germline V gene. V lost 0 bases, J lost 11 bases, and 14 bases lay in between. The CDR3 loop reads CASSLAETAVYTF. DNA of the CDR3: TGCGCCAGCAGCTTGGCAGAGACGGCTGTTTACACCTTC.

V is TRBV6-5 and J is TRBJ2-3, with TRBD1 as a possible D gene (8 bases). The CDR3 sequence is 15 residues long. V lost 7 bases and J 2 bases, leaving 16 bases between the germline ends. Germline V lookup: CDR1 MNHEY, CDR2 SVGAGI. In nucleotides, the CDR3 is TGTGCCAGCAACTACAGGGGGGGGGCCACAGATACGCAGTATTTT. Translating gives CASNYRGGATDTQYF.

The genes are TRBV7-9 and TRBJ2-1; the D call may be TRBD1 or TRBD2 (5 bases each). This CDR3 contains 13 residues. Germline V lookup: CDR1 SEHNR, CDR2 FQNEAQ (reference sequence). The V and J ends lost 5 bases and 4 bases respectively, with 9 bases between them. CDR3: CASSPGRYNEQFF. The CDR3 nucleotides read TGTGCCAGCAGCCCGGGACGTTACAATGAGCAGTTCTTC.

This chain connects TRBV5-5 to TRBJ2-3, with TRBD1 matching 9 bases. The CDR3 has 16 residues. Germline assignment: CDR1 SGHKS and CDR2 YYEKEE (reference sequence). V shed 0 bases and J 2 bases; nucleotides not matched to a gene: 4. The DNA of the CDR3 is TGTGCCAGCAGCTTGGGTGGACAGGGGTACACAGATACGCAGTATTTT. This gives the protein CASSLGGQGYTDTQYF.

This sequence joins TRBV5-6 and TRBJ2-7; D remains unclear. The V gene lost 1 base and the J gene lost 3 bases, with 5 bases spanning the gap. The CDR3 loop spans 12 amino acids. Looked up from germline, CDR1 is SGHDT and CDR2 is YYEEEE. The CDR3 sequence: CASSLLFYEQYF. Written as DNA, the CDR3 is TGTGCCAGCAGCTTGTTATTCTACGAGCAGTACTTC.

The chain employs TRBV6-6 and TRBJ2-7, with D unclear. CDR1 is MNHNY and CDR2 is SVGAGI in the germline V gene (reference sequence). The V and J ends lost 6 bases and 3 bases respectively, with 9 bases between them. This CDR3 is 12 amino acids long. The CDR3 reads CASSGSGYEQYF. In nucleotides, the CDR3 is TGTGCCAGCAGCGGGTCCGGCTACGAGCAGTACTTC.

The chain has TRBV19 and TRBJ1-1; D is uncertain. V lost 7 bases, J lost 1 base, and 10 bases lay in between. CDR3 size: 13 residues. Germline V lookup: CDR1 LNHDA, CDR2 SQIVND (reference sequence). The CDR3 is CASNPGTNTEAFF. The DNA for the CDR3 is TGTGCCAGTAATCCAGGTACGAACACTGAAGCTTTCTTT.